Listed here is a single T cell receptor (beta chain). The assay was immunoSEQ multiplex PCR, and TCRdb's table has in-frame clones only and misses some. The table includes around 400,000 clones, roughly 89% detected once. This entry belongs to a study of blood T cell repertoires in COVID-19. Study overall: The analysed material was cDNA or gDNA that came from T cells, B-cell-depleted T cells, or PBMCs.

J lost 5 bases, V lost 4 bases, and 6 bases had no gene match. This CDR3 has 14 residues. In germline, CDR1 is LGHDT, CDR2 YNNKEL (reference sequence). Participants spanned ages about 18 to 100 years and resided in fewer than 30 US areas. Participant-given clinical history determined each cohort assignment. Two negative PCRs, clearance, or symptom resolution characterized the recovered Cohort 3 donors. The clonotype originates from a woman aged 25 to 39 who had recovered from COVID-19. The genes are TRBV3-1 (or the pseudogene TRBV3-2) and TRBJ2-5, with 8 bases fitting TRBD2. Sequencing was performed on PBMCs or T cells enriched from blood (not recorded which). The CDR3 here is CASSPPGGVETQYF. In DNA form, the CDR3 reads TGTGCCAGCAGCCCACCGGGGGGGGTGGAGACCCAGTACTTC.